Below, 17 T cell receptor beta chains from the same sample are listed, as sequenced in a study of response to subunit inactivated influenza vaccine. TCRdb analysed the RT-PCR reads with MiXCR anew, one entry per CDR3 protein. The sample has around 850,000 distinct CDR3 sequences, roughly 20% seen once; the top ten hold about 11%. The sample here was PBMCs from blood, taken around 5 days after vaccination. Receptors originate from a man in his fifties or sixties who received an inactivated influenza vaccine.

This clonotype was recorded many times. This chain joins TRBV29-1 and TRBJ2-7; TRBD1 aligns across 8 bases. Germline assignment: CDR1 SQVTM and CDR2 ANQGSEA. CDR3 length: 13 residues. V shed 6 bases, J shed 0 bases, and the junction held 4 bases outside the gene matches. The CDR3 bases are TGCAGCGTGCGGACAGGGACCTCCTACGAGCAGTACTTC. It yields the protein CSVRTGTSYEQYF.

There are many counts of this clonotype. The V gene is TRBV7-2, the J gene TRBJ2-1, with D perhaps matching TRBD1 (6 bases). V lost 3 bases, J lost 7 bases, and 7 bases lay in between. CDR3 length: 12 residues. Germline V CDR1 and CDR2: SGHTA, FQGNSA. The CDR3 spells CASSFTGNEQFF. The CDR3 coding sequence is TGTGCCAGCAGCTTTACAGGGAATGAGCAGTTCTTC. Full variable domain (outside the CDR3, taken from reference TRBV7-2 and TRBJ2-1): GAGVSQSPSNKVTEKGKDVELRCDPISGHTALYWYRQSLGQGLEFLIYFQGNSAPDKSGLPSDRFSAERTGGSVSTLTIQRTQQEDSAVYLCASSFTGNEQFFGPGTRLTVL.

This clonotype occurred a few times. This chain links TRBV11-2 with TRBJ2-7, with 8 bases aligning to TRBD1. Germline assignment: CDR1 SGHAT and CDR2 FQNNGV. J lost 2 bases, V lost 1 base, and 4 bases had no gene match. CDR3 size: 15 residues. The CDR3 is CASSLVVDRAYEQYF. The CDR3 coding sequence is TGTGCCAGCAGCTTAGTCGTGGACAGGGCCTACGAGCAGTACTTC. The full variable domain, with the rest looked up from reference TRBV11-2 and TRBJ2-7, is EAGVAQSPRYKIIEKRQSVAFWCNPISGHATLYWYQQILGQGPKLLIQFQNNGVVDDSQLPKDRFSAERLKGVDSTLKIQPAKLEDSAVYLCASSLVVDRAYEQYFGPGTRLTVT.

In its sample, this clonotype was seen a few times. The chain links TRBV7-9 to TRBJ2-1; tentative D call: TRBD2 (6 bases). This CDR3 is 15 amino acids long. The V end was cut by 1 base, the J end by 5 bases, with 12 bases between. Germline V gene sequence: CDR1 SEHNR, CDR2 FQNEAQ (reference sequence). CDR3 nucleotide sequence: TGTGCCAGCAGCTTAGAAGGGCTAGCGCACAATGAGCAGTTCTTC. Translating it yields CASSLEGLAHNEQFF.

This clonotype has only a few counts. The rearrangement links TRBV18 to TRBJ1-4, with D possibly TRBD1 on 5 matching bases. The V gene lost 2 bases and the J gene lost 7 bases, with 14 bases spanning the gap. This CDR3 contains 15 residues. CDR1 KGHSH and CDR2 LQKENI come from the germline V gene. CDR3 nucleotides: TGTGCCAGCTCACCAGGGACTCCCTTTGGTGAAAAACTGTTTTTT. As protein: CASSPGTPFGEKLFF.

For the CDR3, the DNA is TGCGCCAGCAGCTGGGGCACGGAGAACACCGGGGAGCTGTTTTTT. It is translated as CASSWGTENTGELFF. J is TRBJ2-2 and V is TRBV5-1, with D perhaps TRBD1 (5 bases). The CDR3 contains 15 residues. Trimming stripped 3 bases from V and 1 base from J, with 10 bases between. Germline V lookup: CDR1 SGHRS, CDR2 YFSETQ.

In this sample, this clonotype turned up many times. The chain employs TRBV6-5 and TRBJ2-4; no clear D gene. V shed 4 bases and J shed 8 bases, with 15 bases lying between them. This CDR3 has 14 residues. Germline V CDR1 and CDR2: MNHEY, SVGAGI. The CDR3 region is CASSSSGPTYIQYF. CDR3 DNA sequence: TGTGCCAGCAGTTCCTCCGGCCCTACGTACATTCAGTACTTC.

In DNA, the CDR3 is TGCGCCAGCAGCTTGGGGATAGTGGGACCTCCGTCCTACGAGCAGTACTTC. Protein: CASSLGIVGPPSYEQYF. The genes are TRBV5-1 and TRBJ2-7; possibly TRBD1 or TRBD2 for D (5 bases each). CDR1 SGHRS and CDR2 YFSETQ come from the germline V gene. The CDR3 sequence is 17 residues long. Between the trimmed V and J ends, which lost 0 bases and 1 base, there was a span of 17 bases.

The V and J genes are TRBV12-3 or TRBV12-4 and TRBJ2-7; 7 bases agree with TRBD2. Losses at the gene ends were 8 bases for V and 4 bases for J; bases not matched to a gene: 5. This CDR3 comprises 12 residues. The chain's CDR3 is CASGGGSYEQYF. The CDR3 region has the DNA TGTGCCAGCGGTGGCGGGAGTTACGAGCAGTACTTC.

In this sample, this clonotype turned up a few times. The V gene is TRBV25-1, the J gene TRBJ2-1; D unresolved. Between the trimmed V and J ends, which lost 6 bases and 1 base, there was a span of 13 bases. Germline lookup yields CDR1 MGHDK and CDR2 SYGVNS. The CDR3 is 15 amino acids. The CDR3 DNA reads TGTGCCAGCAGCGCTGACGGACCTTCCTACAATGAGCAGTTCTTC. Amino acid sequence: CASSADGPSYNEQFF.

The chain links TRBV28 to TRBJ2-4; D unclear. CDR1 and CDR2 (germline): MDHEN, SYDVKM. The CDR3 loop spans 15 amino acids. The V gene lost 1 base and the J gene lost 0 bases, with 7 bases spanning the gap. CDR3 amino acids: CASSLLLAAKNIQYF. The DNA for the CDR3 is TGTGCCAGCAGTTTATTGTTAGCAGCCAAAAACATTCAGTACTTC.

The J gene is TRBJ2-1, the V gene TRBV12-3 or TRBV12-4, with 7 bases fitting TRBD1. The CDR3 totals 16 residues. With V trimmed by 5 bases and J by 8 bases, 15 bases remained unmatched. Written as DNA, the CDR3 is TGTGCCAGCAGTCCCAGGGGGACCTGGGCAGTCGATGAGCAGTTCTTC. It specifies CASSPRGTWAVDEQFF.

This clonotype was found a few times. The chain couples TRBV4-3 to TRBJ1-2; the D gene is possibly TRBD1 (5 bases). CDR3 size: 14 residues. V was clipped by 0 bases and J by 8 bases, with 13 bases between them. Germline V gene sequence: CDR1 LGHNA, CDR2 YSLEER. The CDR3 bases are TGCGCCAGCAGCCAAGATCGGAACGGGGCCGGCTACACCTTC. This sequence encodes CASSQDRNGAGYTF.

This chain connects TRBV20-1 to TRBJ1-2; D is perhaps TRBD1 (6 bases). Trimming left V 3 bases short and J 7 bases short, with 24 bases between. The length of the CDR3 is 16 residues. Germline CDR1 is DFQATT and CDR2 is SNEGSKA (reference sequence). The CDR3 here is CSASNPIFEGERGYTF. For the CDR3, the DNA is TGCAGTGCTAGTAATCCTATATTTGAGGGGGAGCGTGGCTACACCTTC.

The table lists this clonotype with a few counts. The genes are TRBV20-1 and TRBJ2-7, with D maybe TRBD1 (6 bases). Germline V CDR1 and CDR2: DFQATT, SNEGSKA (reference sequence). V was shortened by 1 base and J by 0 bases, with 16 bases between the two germline ends. CDR3 length: 16 residues. The DNA for the CDR3 is TGCAGTGCTAGAGTAGCCGTGGGACAAAGCTCCTACGAGCAGTACTTC. This sequence encodes CSARVAVGQSSYEQYF.

At least ten counts were recorded for this clonotype. The gene calls are TRBV15 and TRBJ1-1, with a weak D call TRBD1 (6 bases). This CDR3 region has 15 residues. The V and J ends lost 3 bases and 0 bases respectively, with 11 bases between them. CDR1 and CDR2 (germline): LNHNV, YYDKDF (reference sequence). This chain's CDR3 is CATSSERTVNTEAFF. For the CDR3, the DNA is TGTGCCACCAGCAGTGAGAGGACAGTGAACACTGAAGCTTTCTTT. Variable domain in full (rest from reference TRBV15 and TRBJ1-1): DAMVIQNPRYQVTQFGKPVTLSCSQTLNHNVMYWYQQKSSQAPKLLFHYYDKDFNNEADTPDNFQSRRPNTSFCFLDIRSPGLGDTAMYLCATSSERTVNTEAFFGQGTRLTVV.

This clonotype was recorded many times. The chain combines TRBV20-1 with TRBJ2-3; D gene ambiguous. Trimming pared 0 bases from V and 6 bases from J, leaving 19 bases between. Per germline, CDR1 DFQATT and CDR2 SNEGSKA (reference sequence). The CDR3 sequence is 16 residues long. The CDR3 spells CSARDYRLKGKDTQYF. The CDR3 DNA reads TGCAGTGCTAGAGATTACCGTTTAAAGGGAAAGGATACGCAGTATTTT.